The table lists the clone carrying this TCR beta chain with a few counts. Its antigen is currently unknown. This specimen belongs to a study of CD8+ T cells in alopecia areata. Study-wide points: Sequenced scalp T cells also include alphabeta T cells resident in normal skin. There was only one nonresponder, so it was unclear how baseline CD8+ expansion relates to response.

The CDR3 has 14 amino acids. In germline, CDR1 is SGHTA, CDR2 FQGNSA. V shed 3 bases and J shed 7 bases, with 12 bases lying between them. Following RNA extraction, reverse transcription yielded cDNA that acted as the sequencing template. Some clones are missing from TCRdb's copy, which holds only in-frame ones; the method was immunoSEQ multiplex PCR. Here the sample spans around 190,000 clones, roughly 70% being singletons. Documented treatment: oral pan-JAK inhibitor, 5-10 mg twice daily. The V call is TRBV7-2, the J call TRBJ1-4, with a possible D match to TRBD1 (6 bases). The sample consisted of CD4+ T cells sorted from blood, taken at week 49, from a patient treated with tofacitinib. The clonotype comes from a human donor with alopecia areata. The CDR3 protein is CASSLDRGSEKLFF. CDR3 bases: TGTGCCAGCAGCTTGGACAGAGGGAGTGAAAAACTGTTTTTT.